The 25 T cell receptor beta chains below come from one sample, sequenced in a study of blood T cells in healthy people across ages. A J-beta primer mix and a sample-barcoded 5' primer were used in a second PCR of about 6 to 12 cycles. TCRdb reprocessed the 5' RACE reads via MiXCR and lists one record per CDR3 protein. The repertoire has about a million distinct CDR3 sequences, about 53% of them found once; the top ten carry around a fifth. The specimen was blood. Receptors originate from a woman aged 55 to 70 in good health.

The chain uses TRBV30 and TRBJ1-2; TRBD1 might be the D (5 bases). CDR1 GTSNPN and CDR2 SVGIG come from the germline V gene (reference sequence). The germline V and J ends were trimmed by 5 bases and 1 base, with 11 bases remaining between them. This CDR3 is 13 amino acids long. The CDR3 region is CAWLRGLNYGYTF. DNA for the CDR3: TGTGCCTGGTTGAGGGGCCTTAACTATGGCTACACCTTC.

Comments on this clonotype: One end of the junction does not line up with germline, which may come from a read error. This chain connects TRBV7-9 to TRBJ2-1; 8 bases are a match to TRBD1. The J call may be faulty, since TRBJ2-7 better matches the DNA end. The germline V gene encodes CDR1 SEHNR and CDR2 FQNEAQ (reference sequence). The CDR3 contains 14 residues. This chain's CDR3 is CTSSLFSGGPEQYF. The CDR3 DNA reads as TGTACCAGCAGCTTGTTTTCAGGGGGCCCCGAGCAGTACTTC.

Concerning this clonotype: One end of the junction is discordant with germline, which a read error may explain. The chain links TRBV7-3 to TRBJ2-3, with 10 bases that match TRBD1. The CDR3 loop spans 17 amino acids. Germline-derived CDR1 and CDR2 are SGHTA and FQGTGA. In DNA form, the CDR3 reads TGTGCCAGCAGCTCGGGACAGGGGATTACCGGCACAGATACGCGGTATTTT. Its translation: CASSSGQGITGTDTRYF.

The V gene is TRBV15, the J gene TRBJ1-2; D is undetermined. Germline assignment: CDR1 LNHNV and CDR2 YYDKDF (reference sequence). The CDR3 length is 18 residues. V lost 1 base and J 1 base, leaving 19 bases between the germline ends. The CDR3 DNA is TGTGCCACCAGCAGAGCCCGCCCAGGACCAAAAATTAACTATGGCTACACCTTC. Translating gives CATSRARPGPKINYGYTF.

Regarding this clonotype: Germline is not matched at one junction end, which may reflect a read error. As DNA, the CDR3 is TGTGCCAGCAGTTTAAGTAGGGTCACAGATACGCAATATTTT. Translating it yields CASSLSRVTDTQYF. J is TRBJ2-3 and V is TRBV12-3 or TRBV12-4; no clear D. The CDR3 covers 14 residues.

On this clonotype itself: At one end the junction does not follow the germline gene, possibly because of a read error. The chain has TRBV7-2 and TRBJ1-5; D remains unclear. The CDR3 totals 15 residues. Germline V gene sequence: CDR1 SGHTA, CDR2 FQGNSA. CDR3 residues: CAGSLGSGYGQPQHF. CDR3 sequence (DNA): TGTGCCGGCAGCTTAGGGTCGGGGTACGGTCAGCCCCAGCATTTT.

The V gene is TRBV7-8, the J gene TRBJ2-3, with D maybe TRBD2 (6 bases). There are 16 residues in the CDR3. CDR1 is SGHVS and CDR2 is FQNEAQ in the germline V gene. V lost 4 bases and J lost 2, with 16 bases in between. As DNA, the CDR3 is TGTGCCAGCAGCTCGTACGGCGGAGGGCTCACAGATACGCAGTATTTT. Its translation: CASSSYGGGLTDTQYF.

V is TRBV20-1 and J is TRBJ2-1; D is ambiguous. The CDR3 extends over 11 amino acids. The V and J ends lost 0 bases and 8 bases respectively, with 5 bases between them. Looked up from germline, CDR1 is DFQATT and CDR2 is SNEGSKA (reference sequence). Here the CDR3 DNA reads TGCAGTGCTAGAGATATAGATGAGCAGTTCTTC. Translating it yields CSARDIDEQFF.

This clonotype has more than one count but fewer than ten. The chain combines TRBV6-5 with TRBJ2-1; D perhaps matches TRBD1 (6 bases). CDR1 is MNHEY, CDR2 SVGAGI, per germline. The CDR3 has 14 residues. The V end lost 6 bases, the J end lost 6 bases, and 15 bases lay between the germline ends. CDR3 region: CASRAPTGFNEQFF. The CDR3 bases are TGTGCCAGCAGGGCCCCCACAGGGTTCAATGAGCAGTTCTTC.

The J gene is TRBJ2-4, the V gene TRBV11-1; the D is unclear. The germline CDR1 and CDR2 sequences are SGHAT and FQDESV (reference sequence). The CDR3 is 16 residues long. V was clipped by 1 base and J by 3 bases, with 13 bases between them. Here the CDR3 DNA reads TGTGCCAGCAGCTTAGAGATGCGAAAGGGCAAAAACATTCAGTACTTC. Amino acids: CASSLEMRKGKNIQYF.

This chain connects TRBV11-2 to TRBJ1-2; a possible D gene is TRBD1 (6 bases). This CDR3 region has 18 residues. Trimming removed 0 bases at V and 4 bases at J, with 21 bases between. Germline V gives CDR1 SGHAT, CDR2 FQNNGV. CDR3 amino acids: CASSLDLVGRGVIYGYTF. In nucleotides, the CDR3 is TGTGCCAGCAGCTTAGATCTAGTAGGCAGGGGAGTAATCTATGGCTACACCTTC.

This clonotype was observed at least ten times. The chain carries TRBV2 and TRBJ2-3; D not certain. The V end lost 5 bases, the J end lost 2 bases, and 2 bases lay between the germline ends. The CDR3 is 11 residues long. The V gene's germline CDR1 is SNHLY and CDR2 FYNNEI. CDR3 loop: CASSTTDTQYF. In DNA form, the CDR3 reads TGTGCCAGCAGTACCACAGATACGCAGTATTTT.

The chain carries TRBV4-3 and TRBJ2-3, with D perhaps matching TRBD1 (6 bases). V dropped 3 bases and J dropped 3 bases, with 19 bases sitting between them. The CDR3 runs 17 residues. Germline V CDR1 and CDR2: LGHNA, YSLEER. This CDR3 reads CASSQSSQGLGTDTQYF. The CDR3 region has the DNA TGCGCCAGCAGCCAGAGCAGTCAGGGGCTGGGTACAGATACGCAGTATTTT.

This clonotype has more than one count but fewer than ten. The chain uses TRBV19 and TRBJ2-1; D is unclear. Germline values: CDR1 LNHDA, CDR2 SQIVND (reference sequence). The CDR3 has 13 residues. V lost 1 base to trimming and J lost 10 bases, with 11 bases between them. CDR3 protein: CASSIGLGTEQFF. In nucleotides, the CDR3 is TGTGCCAGTAGTATAGGTTTGGGCACCGAGCAGTTCTTC. Full variable domain (missing parts from reference TRBV19 and TRBJ2-1): DGGITQSPKYLFRKEGQNVTLSCEQNLNHDAMYWYRQDPGQGLRLIYYSQIVNDFQKGDIAEGYSVSREKKESFPLTVTSAQKNPTAFYLCASSIGLGTEQFFGPGTRLTVL.

A single count supports this clonotype. The rearrangement links TRBV7-8 to TRBJ2-5; no definite D call. CDR1 and CDR2 (germline): SGHVS, FQNEAQ. This CDR3 contains 14 residues. Trimming cost V 5 bases and J 9 bases, with 19 bases left between them. CDR3 DNA sequence: TGTGCCAGCAGCCTACGACGAGAGCCCGCGGCCCAGTACTTC. Residues: CASSLRREPAAQYF.

The CDR3 DNA is TGTGCCAGCAGCTTATCATCAGGGCCCTCTGGGGCCAACGTCCTGACTTTC. Amino acid sequence: CASSLSSGPSGANVLTF. The V and J genes are TRBV7-2 and TRBJ2-6, with D tentatively TRBD1 (5 bases). Germline V gene data show CDR1 as SGHTA and CDR2 as FQGNSA. V was clipped by 2 bases and J by 0 bases, with 11 bases between them. The CDR3 runs to 17 residues.

The chain has TRBV20-1 and TRBJ2-5; TRBD2 matches at 8 bases. This CDR3 contains 13 residues. Trimming at V came to 5 bases and at J to 11 bases, leaving 13 bases not matched to a gene. Germline V gives CDR1 DFQATT, CDR2 SNEGSKA (reference sequence). CDR3 sequence reads: CSAPRPGTSTQYF. DNA for the CDR3: TGCAGTGCTCCCCGTCCCGGGACTAGTACACAGTACTTC.

This chain connects TRBV28 to TRBJ2-1, with TRBD2 identical over 8 bases. The CDR3 contains 14 residues. Trimming took 10 bases from V and 8 from J; bases not matched to a gene: 13. Germline loops: CDR1 MDHEN, CDR2 SYDVKM. CDR3 sequence (DNA): TGTGCCACTAAGAGCGGGAGTCCCGTCGATGAGCAGTTCTTC. Its translation is CATKSGSPVDEQFF.

The chain recombines TRBV20-1 with TRBJ2-7, with 7 nucleotides matching TRBD2. The assigned J gene may be wrong: the sequence end matches TRBJ2-5 better. This CDR3 is 17 amino acids long. Per germline, CDR1 DFQATT and CDR2 SNEGSKA (reference sequence). DNA for the CDR3: TGCAGTGCTAGAGATCCCCGTTCGTTAGCGGGCGGAGAGACCCAGTACTTC. Translating gives CSARDPRSLAGGETQYF.

In its sample, this clonotype was seen a few times. The germline gene is not matched at one end of the junction; a read error may be the cause. The J gene is TRBJ2-7, the V gene TRBV7-2, with 10 bases fitting TRBD2. Looked up from germline, CDR1 is SGHTA and CDR2 is FQGNSA. This CDR3 region has 14 residues. CDR3 sequence reads: CASNLAGGSYEQYF. As DNA, the CDR3 is TGTGCCAGCAACTTAGCGGGAGGCTCCTACGAGCAGTACTTC.

J is TRBJ1-6 and V is TRBV3-1, with unresolved D. The CDR3 has 15 amino acids. CDR1 and CDR2 (germline): LGHDT, YNNKEL (reference sequence). V lost 0 bases, J lost 6 bases, and 9 bases lay in between. CDR3: CASSQDLGFNSPLHF. In DNA, the CDR3 is TGTGCCAGCAGCCAAGATTTAGGGTTTAATTCACCCCTCCACTTT. The whole variable domain, remainder taken from reference TRBV3-1 and TRBJ1-6, is DTAVSQTPKYLVTQMGNDKSIKCEQNLGHDTMYWYKQDSKKFLKIMFSYNNKELIINETVPNRFSPKSPDKAHLNLHINSLELGDSAVYFCASSQDLGFNSPLHFGNGTRLTVT.

The V call is TRBV2, the J call TRBJ2-7; TRBD2 matches at 10 bases. V was clipped by 3 bases and J by 2 bases; unmatched bases: 7. Germline loops: CDR1 SNHLY, CDR2 FYNNEI. The CDR3 is made up of 16 amino acids. This chain's CDR3 is CASSEPTSGVTYEQYF. CDR3 DNA: TGTGCCAGCAGTGAGCCCACTAGCGGGGTAACCTACGAGCAGTACTTC.

The CDR3 region has the DNA TGTGCCAGCAGCTTCCGGACTAGCGGGAAAGAGACCCAGTACTTC. Encoded protein: CASSFRTSGKETQYF. The chain has TRBV7-2 and TRBJ2-5, with 12 bases identical to TRBD2. Germline V gives CDR1 SGHTA, CDR2 FQGNSA. CDR3 size: 15 residues. J gave up 3 bases and V 3 bases, and 2 bases lay outside the gene matches.

This clonotype was picked up a small number of times. This chain joins TRBV27 and TRBJ2-5, with D possibly being TRBD1 (6 bases). V lost 4 bases and J lost 1, with 10 bases in between. Germline loops: CDR1 MNHEY, CDR2 SMNVEV (reference sequence). The CDR3 is 14 residues long. CDR3 amino acids: CASSSQGPQETQYF. The CDR3 DNA reads TGTGCCAGCAGTTCACAGGGTCCCCAAGAGACCCAGTACTTC.

This clonotype was recorded only once. The chain uses TRBV27 and TRBJ1-5, with TRBD1 matching 9 bases. This CDR3 is built from 16 residues. Germline V lookup: CDR1 MNHEY, CDR2 SMNVEV (reference sequence). V gave up 6 bases and J gave up 6 bases; unmatched junction bases: 12. The CDR3 DNA reads TGTGCCAGCAGCTACTTATACAGGGGGCAGGGTCAGCCCCAGCATTTT. Translation gives CASSYLYRGQGQPQHF.